Below, 32 T cell receptor beta chains from the same sample are listed, as sequenced in a study of human T cells and chemical hapten exposure. Sample treatment: therapeutic diphenylcyclopropenone sensitization with weekly scalp DPC. The study used a library that attached unique molecular identifiers to individual cDNA molecules. TCRdb called the reads again in MiXCR, with one record for every CDR3 protein. The data hold 2,000 to 2,500 distinct CDR3 sequences, with 45% to 60% observed a single time. The specimen was whole blood, collected before DPC sensitization or 2, 6, or about 24 weeks after (not recorded which). These receptors came from an adult with alopecia areata. Some clones in this sample may be carry-over from other donors' samples. This table probably holds off-target reads from a library built for another chain.

The chain combines TRBV6-2 or TRBV6-3 with TRBJ2-1; 10 bases agree with TRBD2. CDR1 MNHEY and CDR2 SVGEGT come from the germline V gene. There are 16 residues in the CDR3. V dropped 0 bases and J dropped 5; count of bases not matched to a gene: 4. The CDR3 sequence: CASSYSRLAGDNEQFF. As DNA, the CDR3 is TGTGCCAGCAGTTACTCGAGACTAGCGGGCGACAATGAGCAGTTCTTC.

The chain employs TRBV11-2 and TRBJ2-7; 11 nucleotides line up with TRBD2. V lost 5 bases and J lost 4; bases outside the gene matches: 7. CDR1 is SGHAT and CDR2 is FQNNGV in the germline V gene. The CDR3 has 15 residues. In DNA form, the CDR3 reads TGTGCCAGCAGCCCCCCGGCTAGCGGGAGGTACGAGCAGTACTTC. It encodes CASSPPASGRYEQYF. The whole variable domain, remainder taken from reference TRBV11-2 and TRBJ2-7, is EAGVAQSPRYKIIEKRQSVAFWCNPISGHATLYWYQQILGQGPKLLIQFQNNGVVDDSQLPKDRFSAERLKGVDSTLKIQPAKLEDSAVYLCASSPPASGRYEQYFGPGTRLTVT.

This rearrangement joins TRBV2 to TRBJ2-5, with TRBD2 matching 8 bases. Trimming at V came to 6 bases and at J to 4 bases, leaving 7 bases not matched to a gene. Per the germline V gene, CDR1 is SNHLY and CDR2 is FYNNEI. The CDR3 covers 14 residues. The CDR3 spells CASSPGTRGETQYF. The DNA for the CDR3 is TGTGCCAGCAGCCCCGGGACTAGAGGAGAGACCCAGTACTTC. The full variable domain, rest sourced from reference TRBV2 and TRBJ2-5, is EPEVTQTPSHQVTQMGQEVILRCVPISNHLYFYWYRQILGQKVEFLVSFYNNEISEKSEIFDDQFSVERPDGSNFTLKIRSTKLEDSAMYFCASSPGTRGETQYFGPGTRLLVL.

This clonotype was seen a single time. The CDR3 protein is CASSPRAGEGNEQFF. CDR3 sequence (DNA): TGTGCCAGCAGCCCTAGGGCTGGCGAGGGGAATGAGCAGTTCTTC. The chain carries TRBV7-3 and TRBJ2-1; D may match TRBD1 or TRBD2 (5 bases each). V lost 5 bases and J lost 7, with 18 bases in between. The length of the CDR3 is 15 residues. Germline-derived CDR1 and CDR2 are SGHTA and FQGTGA.

This clonotype has just a few counts. The chain uses TRBV10-1 and TRBJ2-1; no clear D gene. Germline CDR1 reads WNHNN; CDR2 reads SYGVQD (reference sequence). V lost 0 bases and J lost 3, with 6 bases in between. CDR3 length: 14 amino acids. CDR3 in amino acids: CASSESAGYNEQFF. CDR3 bases: TGCGCCAGCAGTGAGTCTGCCGGCTACAATGAGCAGTTCTTC.

The sample holds one count of this clonotype. The chain recombines TRBV6-5 with TRBJ2-5, with D uncertain. Looked up from germline, CDR1 is MNHEY and CDR2 is SVGAGI. The length of the CDR3 is 12 residues. The V gene lost 6 bases and the J gene lost 8 bases, with 13 bases spanning the gap. CDR3 sequence (DNA): TGTGCCAGCAGGCAGTCAGGCGGAACCCAGTACTTC. Its translation is CASRQSGGTQYF.

This chain connects TRBV12-3 or TRBV12-4 to TRBJ2-2; D not certain. The CDR3 consists of 13 residues. The V end was cut by 6 bases, the J end by 3 bases, with 8 bases between. DNA of the CDR3: TGTGCCAGCAGGTTCTTAGACACCGGGGAGCTGTTTTTT. Protein sequence: CASRFLDTGELFF.

This clonotype was observed a few times. The chain combines TRBV7-2 with TRBJ2-3; D not resolved. Trimming stripped 2 bases from V and 4 bases from J, with 4 bases between. This CDR3 region has 12 residues. Germline-derived CDR1 and CDR2 are SGHTA and FQGNSA. The CDR3 coding sequence is TGTGCCAGCAGCTTACGCCCAGATACGCAGTATTTT. This codes for CASSLRPDTQYF.

The rearrangement joins TRBV27 to TRBJ2-7; no definite D call. Trimming cost V 2 bases and J 5 bases, with 16 bases left between them. The germline CDR1 and CDR2 sequences are MNHEY and SMNVEV (reference sequence). CDR3 length: 15 residues. CDR3 nucleotides: TGTGCCAGCAGTTTAAGTCCGGGTCCCTTGCACGAGCAGTACTTC. Amino acid sequence: CASSLSPGPLHEQYF.

This chain joins TRBV21-1 and TRBJ2-1; the table's TRBD1 call for D was not verified on the DNA. TRBV21-1 is a pseudogene. CDR3 length: 18 residues. CDR3 residues: CASSTKFKQGRNYNEQFF. Here the CDR3 DNA reads TGTGCCAGCAGCACTAAATTTAAACAGGGTAGGAACTACAATGAGCAGTTCTTC.

V and J are TRBV29-1 and TRBJ2-7, with 10 bases fitting TRBD1. Germline CDR1 SQVTM, CDR2 ANQGSEA. This CDR3 spans 16 amino acids. The trim removed 7 bases at V and 0 bases at J, leaving 12 bases unmatched. The DNA of the CDR3 is TGCAGCGCCAATCGCCCGGGACAGGGGAGCTCCTACGAGCAGTACTTC. Translation gives CSANRPGQGSSYEQYF.

V usage is TRBV12-3 or TRBV12-4 and J usage is TRBJ1-1; maybe TRBD1 (6 bases). The CDR3 spans 12 residues. Trimming shortened V by 10 bases and J by 11 bases, and 20 bases separated the two germline ends. CDR3 sequence (DNA): TGTGCCACCACAGGCCAGACCCAGGGGGCTTTCTTT. This translates into CATTGQTQGAFF.

V usage is TRBV7-7 and J usage is TRBJ2-1; 9 bases line up with TRBD1. Germline CDR1 and CDR2: SSHAT and FNYEAQ (reference sequence). CDR3 size: 17 residues. V lost 1 base, J lost 2 bases, and 6 bases stayed unmatched. CDR3 in amino acids: CASSLGSGTGTYNEQFF. The DNA of the CDR3 is TGTGCCAGCAGCTTAGGGTCGGGGACAGGGACCTACAATGAGCAGTTCTTC.

The genes are TRBV5-1 and TRBJ2-6, with TRBD2 identical over 10 bases. CDR1 SGHRS and CDR2 YFSETQ come from the germline V gene. After removal of 0 bases from V and 0 bases from J, the junction contained 6 bases not matched to a gene. The CDR3 totals 19 residues. The CDR3 bases are TGCGCCAGCAGCTTGGAACTAGCGGGGACTTTCTCTGGGGCCAACGTCCTGACTTTC. Translated: CASSLELAGTFSGANVLTF.

The rearrangement joins TRBV30 to TRBJ2-6; a weak D match, TRBD1 (5 bases). CDR1 and CDR2 from the germline V gene are GTSNPN and SVGIG (reference sequence). V shed 1 base and J shed 0 bases, with 13 bases lying between them. The CDR3 covers 17 residues. This CDR3 is CAWSEGVSLSGANVLTF. CDR3 coding DNA: TGTGCCTGGAGTGAAGGGGTGTCTCTCTCTGGGGCCAACGTCCTGACTTTC. The variable domain in full, completed from reference TRBV30 and TRBJ2-6, reads SQTIHQWPATLVQPVGSPLSLECTVEGTSNPNLYWYRQAAGRGLQLLFYSVGIGQISSEVPQNLSASRPQDRQFILSSKKLLLSDSGFYLCAWSEGVSLSGANVLTFGAGSRLTVL.

The J gene is TRBJ1-2, the V gene TRBV11-2; tentatively, D is TRBD1 (6 bases). CDR1 and CDR2 (germline): SGHAT, FQNNGV. CDR3 length: 14 amino acids. The V and J ends lost 5 bases and 0 bases respectively, with 10 bases between them. The CDR3 region has the DNA TGTGCCAGCAGCGGGACACAAGCTAACTATGGCTACACCTTC. This sequence encodes CASSGTQANYGYTF.

This clonotype showed up just a few times. The chain couples TRBV30 to TRBJ2-3, with a possible D match to TRBD2 (5 bases). V was pared by 1 base and J by 6 bases, with 8 bases between. The CDR3 covers 12 residues. Germline loops: CDR1 GTSNPN, CDR2 SVGIG (reference sequence). The CDR3 DNA sequence: TGTGCCTGGAGTGCGGGAACCGATACGCAGTATTTT. Translated, it gives CAWSAGTDTQYF.

This chain uses TRBV29-1 with TRBJ2-3; D is undetermined. The length of the CDR3 is 11 residues. The V gene's germline CDR1 is SQVTM and CDR2 ANQGSEA. V lost 6 bases to trimming and J lost 2 bases, with 6 bases between them. CDR3 coding DNA: TGCAGCGTCTCAATCACAGATACGCAGTATTTT. It specifies CSVSITDTQYF.

The gene calls are TRBV29-1 and TRBJ2-5, with a tentative D call TRBD2 (6 bases). V lost 7 bases, J lost 3 bases, and 6 bases lay in between. Germline loops: CDR1 SQVTM, CDR2 ANQGSEA. This CDR3 spans 10 amino acids. CDR3 in amino acids: CSGGEETQYF. The CDR3 coding sequence is TGCAGCGGGGGGGAAGAGACCCAGTACTTC.

The V and J genes are TRBV2 and TRBJ2-1, with 7 bases that match TRBD2. Germline CDR1 is SNHLY and CDR2 is FYNNEI. The CDR3 totals 16 residues. V trimming: 6 bases; J trimming: 5 bases; junction bases outside the gene matches: 13. CDR3 residues: CASRMTGGGPDNEQFF. The CDR3 DNA sequence: TGTGCCAGCAGGATGACCGGGGGAGGGCCTGACAATGAGCAGTTCTTC. The whole variable domain, filled in from reference TRBV2 and TRBJ2-1, reads EPEVTQTPSHQVTQMGQEVILRCVPISNHLYFYWYRQILGQKVEFLVSFYNNEISEKSEIFDDQFSVERPDGSNFTLKIRSTKLEDSAMYFCASRMTGGGPDNEQFFGPGTRLTVL.

The chain has TRBV29-1 and TRBJ2-2, with D possibly matching TRBD2 (6 bases). CDR3 length: 15 amino acids. CDR1 is SQVTM and CDR2 is ANQGSEA in the germline V gene. Trimming cost V 5 bases and J 2 bases, with 15 bases left between them. DNA for the CDR3: TGCAGCGTTACCTCGGAGGGGATAAACACCGGGGAGCTGTTTTTT. It yields the protein CSVTSEGINTGELFF.

The rearrangement links TRBV2 to TRBJ2-7; 10 bases map to TRBD2. The germline gives CDR1 SNHLY, CDR2 FYNNEI. Trimming at V came to 7 bases and at J to 0 bases, leaving 18 bases not matched to a gene. This CDR3 comprises 19 residues. Here the CDR3 reads CASKGITLLAGLTSYEQYF. CDR3 DNA: TGTGCCAGCAAGGGTATAACCCTACTAGCGGGATTAACCTCCTACGAGCAGTACTTC.

The table lists this clonotype with a count of one. The V gene is TRBV7-7, the J gene TRBJ2-1, with D perhaps matching TRBD2 (5 bases). V lost 5 bases to trimming and J lost 2 bases, with 10 bases between them. The length of the CDR3 is 14 residues. Germline assignment: CDR1 SSHAT and CDR2 FNYEAQ (reference sequence). The CDR3 region has the DNA TGTGCCAGCAGCCTCGAGGGCCCCTACAATGAGCAGTTCTTC. Protein: CASSLEGPYNEQFF.

This clonotype was counted only a few times. The J gene is TRBJ2-1, the V gene TRBV4-2; 9 bases fit TRBD2. V shed 1 base, J shed 5 bases, and the junction held 15 bases outside the gene matches. CDR3 length: 19 amino acids. In germline, CDR1 is LGHNA, CDR2 YNFKEQ. CDR3 sequence: CASSQATWSSGRSHNEQFF. For the CDR3, the DNA is TGTGCCAGCAGCCAAGCGACGTGGAGTAGCGGGAGATCCCACAATGAGCAGTTCTTC.

This clonotype has just a few counts. V gene TRBV11-2 combines with J gene TRBJ2-7; D possibly uses TRBD1 or TRBD2 (5 bases each). CDR3 length equals 18 residues. Trimming took 5 bases from V and 0 from J, leaving 23 bases between them. The germline CDR1 and CDR2 sequences are SGHAT and FQNNGV. CDR3 sequence: CASSLGDATSMSSYEQYF. The CDR3 region has the DNA TGTGCCAGCAGCCTCGGGGACGCCACCTCGATGAGCTCCTACGAGCAGTACTTC.

The chain combines TRBV9 with TRBJ2-1; D not resolved. The CDR3 spans 13 residues. Germline V gene lookup returns CDR1 SGDLS and CDR2 YYNGEE. V lost 10 bases to trimming and J lost 12 bases, with 23 bases between them. Written as DNA, the CDR3 is TGTGCCGCCGGAGCACCCTCGGTTTTGGGGCAGTTCTTC. It codes for CAAGAPSVLGQFF.

The genes are TRBV25-1 and TRBJ2-2; maybe TRBD2 (6 bases). V was shortened by 2 bases and J by 3 bases, with 7 bases between the two germline ends. The CDR3 totals 14 residues. CDR1 is MGHDK, CDR2 SYGVNS, per germline. The CDR3 region has the DNA TGTGCCAGCAGTGAAGGGGGGTACACCGGGGAGCTGTTTTTT. It specifies CASSEGGYTGELFF.

The chain uses TRBV10-3 and TRBJ1-1; possibly TRBD1 for D (6 bases). The germline V gene encodes CDR1 ENHRY and CDR2 SYGVKD. Trimming pared 6 bases from V and 1 base from J, leaving 12 bases between. The CDR3 loop spans 14 amino acids. This CDR3 reads CAISRRGENTEAFF. DNA of the CDR3: TGTGCCATCAGCCGCAGGGGTGAGAACACTGAAGCTTTCTTT.

There are a few counts of this clonotype. The rearrangement joins TRBV7-3 to TRBJ2-1; TRBD2 agrees at 9 bases. This CDR3 is 19 amino acids long. Germline V gene sequence: CDR1 SGHTA, CDR2 FQGTGA. V lost 4 bases, J lost 6 bases, and 19 bases stayed unmatched. In nucleotides, the CDR3 is TGTGCCAGCAGCTCTCTCGGGACTAGCTCCAACCACTGGGTCAATGAGCAGTTCTTC. This codes for CASSSLGTSSNHWVNEQFF.

This clonotype appeared a few times. J is TRBJ2-3 and V is TRBV11-2; the match to TRBD2 covers 10 bases. The CDR3 is 16 amino acids. From germline, CDR1 is SGHAT and CDR2 FQNNGV. Trimming took 4 bases from V and 3 from J; bases not matched to a gene: 7. CDR3 protein: CASSSRASGRTDTQYF. The CDR3 region has the DNA TGTGCCAGCAGCTCCCGGGCTAGCGGGAGAACAGATACGCAGTATTTT.

The chain uses TRBV18 and TRBJ2-7; D is undetermined. V was shortened by 3 bases and J by 2 bases, with 8 bases between the two germline ends. The CDR3 is made up of 13 amino acids. Germline loops: CDR1 KGHSH, CDR2 LQKENI. CDR3 coding DNA: TGTGCCAGCTCACCTTCACCAGCCTACGAGCAGTACTTC. Translation gives CASSPSPAYEQYF.

In this sample, this clonotype turned up a few times. The genes are TRBV11-2 and TRBJ2-7, with D perhaps matching TRBD1 (5 bases). Trimming left V 2 bases short and J 6 bases short, with 5 bases between. The CDR3 runs 11 residues. The germline gives CDR1 SGHAT, CDR2 FQNNGV. This CDR3 reads CASSLRGEQYF. The CDR3 DNA follows: TGTGCCAGCAGCTTAAGGGGCGAGCAGTACTTC.